The 32 T cell receptor beta chains below all came from one sample that was sequenced in a study of cytomegalovirus exposure and HLA in healthy donors. It was with 60 Vbeta and 13 Jbeta primers that the PCR ran. The data were produced by immunoSEQ multiplex PCR, yet TCRdb's version contains in-frame clones alone and is incomplete. The data show about 140,000 clones, roughly 82% seen once. Sequenced input: PBMCs. All receptors come from a man younger than 30 in good health and CMV-seropositive.

This chain joins TRBV7-2 and TRBJ2-1; D perhaps matches TRBD2 (5 bases). V was cut by 1 base and J by 4 bases, with 11 bases left in between. In germline, CDR1 is SGHTA, CDR2 FQGNSA. The length of the CDR3 is 15 residues. CDR3 sequence (DNA): TGTGCCAGCAGCTTAGAAGCGGCCGGGTACAATGAGCAGTTCTTC. Its translation: CASSLEAAGYNEQFF.

V is TRBV19 and J is TRBJ1-1; D possibly corresponds to TRBD1 (6 bases). Trimming removed 7 bases from V and 1 base from J, with 10 bases in between. The CDR3 totals 13 residues. CDR1 and CDR2 (germline): LNHDA, SQIVND (reference sequence). DNA for the CDR3: TGTGCCAGTACGGGACACCAGAACACTGAAGCTTTCTTT. This codes for CASTGHQNTEAFF.

This clone has only one observation. The rearrangement uses TRBV5-6 and TRBJ2-1; tentatively, D is TRBD1 (5 bases). Trimming left V 0 bases short and J 5 bases short, with 12 bases between. The CDR3 extends over 15 amino acids. Germline CDR1 SGHDT, CDR2 YYEEEE. The CDR3 sequence is CASSLVRAHDNEQFF. The CDR3 coding sequence is TGTGCCAGCAGCTTGGTCAGGGCTCACGACAATGAGCAGTTCTTC.

The V gene is TRBV5-6, the J gene TRBJ2-3; TRBD1 might be the D (6 bases). Germline V CDR1 and CDR2: SGHDT, YYEEEE. V was pared by 3 bases and J by 2 bases, with 10 bases between. The CDR3 is made up of 14 amino acids. As DNA, the CDR3 is TGTGCCAGCAGCTCCGGACAGCACACAGATACGCAGTATTTT. Amino acids: CASSSGQHTDTQYF.

The chain uses TRBV7-2 and TRBJ2-7; D unclear. Germline V gene sequence: CDR1 SGHTA, CDR2 FQGNSA. Trimming shortened V by 2 bases and J by 7 bases, and 6 bases separated the two germline ends. The CDR3 has 11 amino acids. In nucleotides, the CDR3 is TGTGCCAGCAGCTTATACCAGGAGCAGTACTTC. This translates into CASSLYQEQYF.

CDR3 nucleotide sequence: TGTGCCAGCAGCGTGGGACATTTAGTCACAGATACGCAGTATTTT. This codes for CASSVGHLVTDTQYF. The chain is built from TRBV2 and TRBJ2-3; D is perhaps TRBD1 (6 bases). V lost 6 bases to trimming and J lost 2 bases, with 15 bases between them. The CDR3 is made up of 15 amino acids. Germline CDR1 and CDR2: SNHLY and FYNNEI.

For this clone: The same CDR3 is also encoded by other DNA sequences in this sample. V gene TRBV19 combines with J gene TRBJ2-7; TRBD1 agrees at 9 bases. The trim removed 3 bases at V and 4 bases at J, leaving 4 bases unmatched. The germline gives CDR1 LNHDA, CDR2 SQIVND (reference sequence). This CDR3 spans 14 amino acids. The CDR3 DNA follows: TGTGCCAGTAGTATCGGACAGGGGTCGTACGAGCAGTACTTC. It yields the protein CASSIGQGSYEQYF. Drawing the rest from reference TRBV19 and TRBJ2-7, the complete variable domain is DGGITQSPKYLFRKEGQNVTLSCEQNLNHDAMYWYRQDPGQGLRLIYYSQIVNDFQKGDIAEGYSVSREKKESFPLTVTSAQKNPTAFYLCASSIGQGSYEQYFGPGTRLTVT.

The V call is TRBV18, the J call TRBJ2-2; no firm D call. The CDR3 extends over 13 amino acids. V was clipped by 2 bases and J by 6 bases, with 7 bases between them. The germline CDR1 and CDR2 sequences are KGHSH and LQKENI. This CDR3 is CASSPGMAGELFF. CDR3 nucleotides: TGTGCCAGCTCACCAGGCATGGCCGGGGAGCTGTTTTTT.

This sequence joins TRBV7-8 and TRBJ1-3; D not certain. Germline loops: CDR1 SGHVS, CDR2 FQNEAQ. The CDR3 extends over 16 amino acids. V was trimmed by 5 bases and J by 0 bases, leaving 14 bases between them. In DNA, the CDR3 is TGTGCCAGCAGCCAGAGAGTGGGCTCCTCTGGAAACACCATATATTTT. Protein: CASSQRVGSSGNTIYF. The variable domain in full, completed from reference TRBV7-8 and TRBJ1-3, reads GAGVSQSPRYKVAKRGQDVALRCDPISGHVSLFWYQQALGQGPEFLTYFQNEAQLDKSGLPSDRFFAERPEGSVSTLKIQRTQQEDSAVYLCASSQRVGSSGNTIYFGEGSWLTVV.

The chain uses TRBV28 and TRBJ2-7, with 13 bases lining up with TRBD2. The CDR3 runs 18 residues. V shed 6 bases, J shed 4 bases, and the junction held 15 bases outside the gene matches. The germline CDR1 and CDR2 sequences are MDHEN and SYDVKM. CDR3 loop: CASSPAGKGTSGTYEQYF. CDR3 DNA: TGTGCCAGCAGCCCTGCGGGCAAAGGGACTAGCGGGACATACGAGCAGTACTTC.

The gene calls are TRBV27 and TRBJ2-1; D gene ambiguous. The CDR3 contains 13 residues. Germline V CDR1 and CDR2: MNHEY, SMNVEV (reference sequence). V was pared by 3 bases and J by 4 bases, with 7 bases between. CDR3: CASSFAGYNEQFF. The DNA for the CDR3 is TGTGCCAGCAGTTTTGCCGGGTACAATGAGCAGTTCTTC.

The chain recombines TRBV9 with TRBJ1-5; 8 nucleotides align to TRBD1. This CDR3 region has 16 residues. Germline CDR1 reads SGDLS; CDR2 reads YYNGEE. V was clipped by 2 bases and J by 1 base; unmatched bases: 5. This CDR3 is CASSVRDRPSNQPQHF. The CDR3 DNA reads as TGTGCCAGCAGCGTCCGGGACAGGCCCAGCAATCAGCCCCAGCATTTT.

About this clone: Other DNA sequences in the sample encode the same CDR3. The rearrangement links TRBV11-2 to TRBJ2-1; D is undetermined. Looked up from germline, CDR1 is SGHAT and CDR2 is FQNNGV. V gave up 1 base and J gave up 4 bases, with 5 bases separating them. The length of the CDR3 is 13 residues. CDR3 nucleotides: TGTGCCAGCAGCTTAGGCAGGTACAATGAGCAGTTCTTC. This encodes CASSLGRYNEQFF.

About this clone itself: The junction departs from the called germline gene at one end, perhaps through a read error. The chain uses TRBV7-9 and TRBJ2-2; D is perhaps TRBD2 (5 bases). The CDR3 runs to 17 residues. Germline loops: CDR1 SEHNR, CDR2 FQNEAQ (reference sequence). Written as DNA, the CDR3 is TGTTCCAGCAGCCCTACCTTCCGGGGATGGGGCACCGGGGAGCTGTTTTTT. Amino acids: CSSSPTFRGWGTGELFF.

The gene calls are TRBV4-1 and TRBJ2-7; the match to TRBD2 covers 10 bases. This CDR3 has 15 residues. The V and J ends lost 3 bases and 3 bases, in that order; junction bases with no gene match: 5. CDR1 is MGHRA, CDR2 YSYEKL, per germline. CDR3 protein: CASSQGTSGNYEQYF. In DNA, the CDR3 is TGCGCCAGCAGCCAGGGAACTAGCGGGAACTACGAGCAGTACTTC.

CDR3 amino acids: CATSRDGGKGTDTQYF. The CDR3 nucleotides are TGTGCCACCAGCAGAGATGGCGGTAAGGGCACAGATACGCAGTATTTT. This chain connects TRBV15 to TRBJ2-3; no firm D call. The CDR3 sequence is 16 residues long. Trimming shortened V by 0 bases and J by 1 base, and 11 bases separated the two germline ends. CDR1 is LNHNV and CDR2 is YYDKDF in the germline V gene (reference sequence).

This chain uses TRBV19 with TRBJ1-5; 7 bases fit TRBD1. Germline lookup yields CDR1 LNHDA and CDR2 SQIVND (reference sequence). CDR3 length: 15 amino acids. The V gene end was trimmed by 5 bases and the J gene end by 5 bases; junction bases not matched to a gene: 9. This CDR3 reads CASSQDRVVYQPQHF. The CDR3 DNA follows: TGTGCCAGTAGTCAAGACAGGGTTGTATATCAGCCCCAGCATTTT.

In its sample, this clone was seen a few times. V and J are TRBV2 and TRBJ1-5; D gene ambiguous. CDR1 and CDR2 (germline): SNHLY, FYNNEI. This CDR3 has 15 residues. V was shortened by 7 bases and J by 0 bases, with 13 bases between the two germline ends. CDR3 sequence: CASTGEQYSNQPQHF. DNA for the CDR3: TGTGCCAGCACCGGGGAACAGTATAGCAATCAGCCCCAGCATTTT.

This chain joins TRBV6-1 and TRBJ2-7, with D possibly matching TRBD1 (6 bases). CDR3 length equals 16 residues. With 2 bases removed from V and 0 bases from J, the gap between germline ends came to 14 bases. CDR1 and CDR2 from the germline V gene are MNHNS and SASEGT. CDR3 coding DNA: TGTGCCAGCAGTGAACGGGGCCAGGGGCTCTCCTACGAGCAGTACTTC. This encodes CASSERGQGLSYEQYF.

The rearrangement joins TRBV27 to TRBJ1-2, with D possibly being TRBD1 (6 bases). Germline CDR1 MNHEY, CDR2 SMNVEV (reference sequence). V lost 2 bases to trimming and J lost 8 bases, with 18 bases between them. The CDR3 is made up of 15 amino acids. The CDR3 DNA reads as TGTGCCAGCAGTTTAGGACCGGACAGTCCCCTCGGCTACACCTTC. Translating gives CASSLGPDSPLGYTF.

In the case of this clone: At one end the junction does not follow the germline gene, possibly because of a read error. The V gene is TRBV25-1, the J gene TRBJ2-2, with a weak D call TRBD2 (7 bases). The length of the CDR3 is 15 residues. Germline V gives CDR1 MGHDK, CDR2 SYGVNS. The CDR3 protein is CASSGRGGNTGELSF. The CDR3 nucleotides are TGTGCCAGCAGTGGTAGGGGGGGAAACACCGGGGAGCTGTCTTTT.

This chain links TRBV7-2 with TRBJ2-5, with 7 bases aligning to TRBD1. The junction had 4 bases not matched to a gene; V was cut back by 5 bases and J by 4 bases. Germline loops: CDR1 SGHTA, CDR2 FQGNSA. This CDR3 comprises 13 residues. The CDR3 loop is CASSPYRGETQYF. The CDR3 DNA reads as TGTGCCAGCAGCCCGTACAGGGGAGAGACCCAGTACTTC.

The chain recombines TRBV9 with TRBJ2-7; TRBD2 matches at 7 bases. This CDR3 is 14 amino acids long. Per germline, CDR1 SGDLS and CDR2 YYNGEE. V trimming: 2 bases; J trimming: 0 bases; junction bases outside the gene matches: 2. As DNA, the CDR3 is TGTGCCAGCAGCGTCAGGACTAGCTCCTACGAGCAGTACTTC. Protein: CASSVRTSSYEQYF.

V is TRBV2 and J is TRBJ2-1, with 9 bases lining up with TRBD2. This CDR3 is 15 amino acids long. Germline loops: CDR1 SNHLY, CDR2 FYNNEI. Trimming cost V 8 bases and J 4 bases; bases outside gene matches: 9. CDR3 residues: CASAVLAGRYNEQFF. DNA for the CDR3: TGTGCCAGCGCGGTCCTAGCGGGAAGATACAATGAGCAGTTCTTC.

The CDR3 region has the DNA TGCAGCGTTGAAGATTTTAAGGGGGTAATTCAGTTCTTC. This encodes CSVEDFKGVIQFF. The chain carries TRBV29-1 and TRBJ2-1; possible D gene TRBD1, 6 bases. This CDR3 has 13 amino acids. Trimming cost V 0 bases and J 13 bases, with 16 bases left between them. Looked up from germline, CDR1 is SQVTM and CDR2 is ANQGSEA.

The chain joins TRBV5-1 to TRBJ2-7; tentative D call: TRBD2 (6 bases). The germline V gene has CDR1 SGHRS and CDR2 YFSETQ. V lost 4 bases, J lost 3 bases, and 17 bases lay in between. This CDR3 is 15 amino acids long. As DNA, the CDR3 is TGCGCCAGCAGCCTAGACCGCTCGGGGGTCTACGAGCAGTACTTC. The encoded protein is CASSLDRSGVYEQYF.

The rearrangement joins TRBV30 to TRBJ2-1, with TRBD1 matching over 7 bases. The CDR3 is 15 residues long. Germline CDR1 is GTSNPN and CDR2 is SVGIG (reference sequence). The V and J ends lost 2 bases and 0 bases, in that order; junction bases with no gene match: 4. CDR3 nucleotide sequence: TGTGCCTGGAGTCGACAGGGCCTCTCCTACAATGAGCAGTTCTTC. Its protein is CAWSRQGLSYNEQFF.

The sample holds one count of this clone. This sequence joins TRBV6-5 and TRBJ2-5; 7 bases align to TRBD1. The CDR3 has 14 residues. Germline CDR1 reads MNHEY; CDR2 reads SVGAGI. V was pared by 7 bases and J by 4 bases, with 9 bases of the junction left unmatched. The CDR3 DNA follows: TGTGCCAGCAAACTTCCCGGGACAGCAGAGACCCAGTACTTC. Translation: CASKLPGTAETQYF.

CDR3 bases: TGTGCCAGCAGCTTCCAGGGTTACTATAGCAATCAGCCCCAGCATTTT. Protein: CASSFQGYYSNQPQHF. The chain joins TRBV7-2 to TRBJ1-5; D is possibly TRBD1 (5 bases). Trimming stripped 3 bases from V and 0 bases from J, with 12 bases between. Germline V lookup: CDR1 SGHTA, CDR2 FQGNSA. CDR3 length equals 16 residues. Drawing the rest from reference TRBV7-2 and TRBJ1-5, the complete variable domain is GAGVSQSPSNKVTEKGKDVELRCDPISGHTALYWYRQSLGQGLEFLIYFQGNSAPDKSGLPSDRFSAERTGGSVSTLTIQRTQQEDSAVYLCASSFQGYYSNQPQHFGDGTRLSIL.

The rearrangement links TRBV7-6 to TRBJ2-1; TRBD2 aligns across 9 bases. This CDR3 comprises 16 residues. V was pared by 1 base and J by 5 bases, with 6 bases of the junction left unmatched. Germline V gives CDR1 SGHVS, CDR2 FNYEAQ. The CDR3: CASSLVSGGTNNEQFF. In DNA form, the CDR3 reads TGTGCCAGCAGCTTAGTAAGCGGGGGGACTAACAATGAGCAGTTCTTC. The whole variable domain, filled in from reference TRBV7-6 and TRBJ2-1, reads GAGVSQSPRYKVTKRGQDVALRCDPISGHVSLYWYRQALGQGPEFLTYFNYEAQQDKSGLPNDRFSAERPEGSISTLTIQRTEQRDSAMYRCASSLVSGGTNNEQFFGPGTRLTVL.

This clone occurred a few times. The chain carries TRBV10-3 and TRBJ1-2; D is unresolved. Germline V gene lookup returns CDR1 ENHRY and CDR2 SYGVKD. V lost 4 bases to trimming and J lost 8 bases, with 14 bases between them. This CDR3 is 13 amino acids long. CDR3 bases: TGTGCCATCAGTGGAGAGGTCTTGAGCGGCTACACCTTC. Protein sequence: CAISGEVLSGYTF.

A remark on this clone: At one end, the junction sequence differs from germline, possibly due to a read error. The chain links TRBV7-7 to TRBJ1-3; D might be TRBD1 (6 bases). The CDR3 spans 17 residues. Germline-derived CDR1 and CDR2 are SSHAT and FNYEAQ (reference sequence). The CDR3 coding sequence is TGTGCTAGCAGCTGGGGGACACCCTTCGACTCTGGAAACACCATATATTTT. As protein: CASSWGTPFDSGNTIYF.